The 13 T cell receptor beta chains below all came from one sample that was sequenced in a study of CXCR3-negative and CXCR3-positive naive CD8 T cells. All TRB cDNA libraries came from 5' RACE performed with UMI labels. TCRdb reanalyzed the 5' RACE reads, giving one entry per CDR3 protein sequence and no DNA. The sample table includes approximately 41,000 distinct CDR3 sequences. Specimen: memory CD8+ T cells from blood. The receptors come from a human donor in good health. Some clones in this sample may be carry-over from other donors' samples.

The chain has TRBV27 and TRBJ1-6; TCRdb's D call, TRBD1, is unchecked because there is no DNA. The germline gives CDR1 MNHEY, CDR2 SMNVEV (reference sequence). The CDR3 length is 15 residues. The CDR3 sequence: CASSLSGQGNSPLHF.

CDR3 amino acids: CSAHDPLAGGVKAEQFF. This chain joins TRBV20-1 and TRBJ2-1; checking the TCRdb D call of TRBD2 is not possible without DNA. CDR3 length equals 17 residues. CDR1 and CDR2 (germline): DFQATT, SNEGSKA (reference sequence).

The chain is built from TRBV6-5 and TRBJ1-1; TCRdb proposes TRBD1, but this gene call is untestable without DNA. Germline V lookup: CDR1 MNHEY, CDR2 SVGAGI. The CDR3 loop spans 16 amino acids. The CDR3 is CASSITGTFLNTEAFF.

J is TRBJ2-3 and V is TRBV6-4; the TCRdb D gene call, TRBD2, has no DNA to confirm it. This CDR3 comprises 13 residues. Germline lookup yields CDR1 MRHNA and CDR2 SNTAGT. This CDR3 reads CASSSGGTDTQYF.

The chain employs TRBV20-1 and TRBJ2-1; the D gene TCRdb calls, TRBD2, cannot be checked with no DNA. Germline V CDR1 and CDR2: DFQATT, SNEGSKA (reference sequence). This CDR3 is 16 amino acids long. The CDR3 spells CSASVPFSGDYNEQFF.

CDR3 in amino acids: CASSITGASYEQYF. The genes are TRBV19 and TRBJ2-7. This CDR3 has 14 residues. Per germline, CDR1 LNHDA and CDR2 SQIVND (reference sequence).

J is TRBJ2-5 and V is TRBV24-1; TCRdb lists TRBD1, though no DNA is available to test this call. Germline V gene sequence: CDR1 KGHDR, CDR2 SFDVKD. The CDR3 runs 17 residues. The CDR3 region is CATSDRQWPTFQETQYF.

Here the CDR3 reads CASSHSYRLDTQYF. The V and J genes are TRBV3-1 and TRBJ2-3; there is no DNA to check the TCRdb D call of TRBD1. The CDR3 loop spans 14 amino acids. Germline V lookup: CDR1 LGHDT, CDR2 YNNKEL (reference sequence).

This sequence joins TRBV7-9 and TRBJ1-3. CDR1 SEHNR and CDR2 FQNEAQ come from the germline V gene (reference sequence). This CDR3 has 13 residues. The CDR3 region is CASSGWTGNTIYF. Variable domain in full (rest from reference TRBV7-9 and TRBJ1-3): DTGVSQNPRHKITKRGQNVTFRCDPISEHNRLYWYRQTLGQGPEFLTYFQNEAQLEKSRLLSDRFSAERPKGSFSTLEIQRTEQGDSAMYLCASSGWTGNTIYFGEGSWLTVV.

The chain joins TRBV15 to TRBJ1-4; TCRdb picks TRBD1, but there is no DNA to check that call. Germline V gene sequence: CDR1 LNHNV, CDR2 YYDKDF (reference sequence). This CDR3 contains 14 residues. The CDR3: CATSSRDSNEKLFF. The full variable domain, with the rest looked up from reference TRBV15 and TRBJ1-4, is DAMVIQNPRYQVTQFGKPVTLSCSQTLNHNVMYWYQQKSSQAPKLLFHYYDKDFNNEADTPDNFQSRRPNTSFCFLDIRSPGLGDTAMYLCATSSRDSNEKLFFGSGTQLSVL.

V and J are TRBV6-2 or TRBV6-3 and TRBJ2-2; TCRdb returns TRBD2, unconfirmable since there is no DNA. CDR3 length: 16 residues. From germline, CDR1 is MNHEY and CDR2 SVGEGT. CDR3 sequence reads: CASDPLAGGRTGELFF.

The chain employs TRBV7-2 and TRBJ2-7. Germline assignment: CDR1 SGHTA and CDR2 FQGNSA. This CDR3 comprises 12 residues. CDR3 protein: CASSSSSYEQYF. The full variable domain, its missing parts supplied by reference TRBV7-2 and TRBJ2-7, is GAGVSQSPSNKVTEKGKDVELRCDPISGHTALYWYRQSLGQGLEFLIYFQGNSAPDKSGLPSDRFSAERTGGSVSTLTIQRTQQEDSAVYLCASSSSSYEQYFGPGTRLTVT.

The chain uses TRBV6-4 and TRBJ2-1. Germline CDR1 is MRHNA and CDR2 is SNTAGT. The CDR3 is 13 amino acids. CDR3 sequence reads: CASSENQNNEQFF.